These T cell receptor beta chains were read from a single sample in a study of shared T cell receptors in the human thymus. Clones were sequenced by immunoSEQ multiplex PCR, and TCRdb holds only the in-frame ones, with some missing. The sample consists of hundreds of thousands of clones, 85% to 90% of them appearing once. This same sample was also taken into another study, of human thymus T cells.

Sequencing input: thymocytes. The receptors were sampled from a boy under two years old with a congenital heart defect. CDR3s include the opening cysteine and the closing phenylalanine or tryptophan. D genes are given only for firm matches. For some rows the clone size is stated as once, few or many, or as a class when expanded; others skip it.

j_call: TRBJ1-4
d_call: .
cdr3_length: 16
clone_size: .
v_call: TRBV10-3
cdr3_nt: TGTGCCATCAGTGAGTCCGCCGGGAAGGGGGAGGAAAAACTGTTTTTT
cdr3_aa: CAISESAGKGEEKLFF

j_call: TRBJ2-2
d_call: TRBD1
cdr3_length: 14
clone_size: .
v_call: TRBV27
cdr3_nt: TGTGCCAGCAGGCCGACAGGGTATACCGGGGAGCTGTTTTTT
cdr3_aa: CASRPTGYTGELFF

j_call: TRBJ2-3
d_call: TRBD2
cdr3_length: 15
clone_size: .
v_call: TRBV7-3
cdr3_nt: TGTGCCAGCAGCCAGGGACTAGCGGCCCAGAATACGCAGTATTTT
cdr3_aa: CASSQGLAAQNTQYF

j_call: TRBJ1-3
d_call: TRBD1
cdr3_length: 18
clone_size: .
v_call: TRBV19
cdr3_nt: TGTGCCAGTAGAGGGGTCGCACGGACAGGGCCGAGGGGAAACACCATATATTTT
cdr3_aa: CASRGVARTGPRGNTIYF

j_call: TRBJ1-4
d_call: TRBD1
cdr3_length: 14
clone_size: .
v_call: TRBV30
cdr3_nt: TGTGCCTGGAAGGGGGACAGGGGTGAGGAAAAACTGTTTTTT
cdr3_aa: CAWKGDRGEEKLFF

j_call: TRBJ2-6
d_call: TRBD2
cdr3_length: 17
clone_size: .
v_call: TRBV18
cdr3_nt: TGTGCCAGCTCGCACCAATTTAGCGGGGCACGGGCCAACGTCCTGACTTTC
cdr3_aa: CASSHQFSGARANVLTF

j_call: TRBJ2-2
d_call: .
cdr3_length: 12
clone_size: .
v_call: TRBV19
cdr3_nt: TGTGCCAGTAGGGTACAGACCGGGGAGCTGTTTTTT
cdr3_aa: CASRVQTGELFF

j_call: TRBJ1-4
d_call: TRBD1
cdr3_length: 16
clone_size: .
v_call: TRBV13
cdr3_nt: TGTGCCAGCAGCCCACGCCCCACAGGGGTTAATGAAAAACTGTTTTTT
cdr3_aa: CASSPRPTGVNEKLFF

j_call: TRBJ2-2
d_call: TRBD1
cdr3_length: 14
clone_size: .
v_call: TRBV11-2
cdr3_nt: TGTGCCAGCAGTTACGGGACAGGGGACGGGGAGCTGTTTTTT
cdr3_aa: CASSYGTGDGELFF

j_call: TRBJ2-4
d_call: TRBD2
cdr3_length: 17
clone_size: .
v_call: TRBV4-1
cdr3_nt: TGCGCCAGCAGCCAAGATTGGACTAGCGTTCAGCGGGGCATTCAGTACTTC
cdr3_aa: CASSQDWTSVQRGIQYF

j_call: TRBJ2-5
d_call: TRBD2
cdr3_length: 20
clone_size: .
v_call: TRBV11-3
cdr3_nt: TGTGCCAGCAGCTTAGATCAGAGAACTAGCGGGAGATATGAGCAAGAGACCCAGTACTTC
cdr3_aa: CASSLDQRTSGRYEQETQYF

j_call: TRBJ1-3
d_call: .
cdr3_length: 17
clone_size: .
v_call: TRBV4-2
cdr3_nt: TGTGCCAGCAGCCCCCAGATCGTCCAGGCCGGTGGAAACACCATATATTTT
cdr3_aa: CASSPQIVQAGGNTIYF

j_call: TRBJ2-1
d_call: .
cdr3_length: 16
clone_size: .
v_call: TRBV15
cdr3_nt: TGTGCCACCAGCAGAGAGCCCCGCGGGAACCACAATGAGCAGTTCTTC
cdr3_aa: CATSREPRGNHNEQFF

j_call: TRBJ2-3
d_call: .
cdr3_length: 17
clone_size: .
v_call: TRBV25-1
cdr3_nt: TGTGCCAGCAGGAGACAGAGGGGGCTAGCGGGCCCGGATACGCAGTATTTT
cdr3_aa: CASRRQRGLAGPDTQYF

j_call: TRBJ1-1
d_call: .
cdr3_length: 15
clone_size: .
v_call: TRBV5-4
cdr3_nt: TGTGCCAGCAGCTTGAGGAGGGACTTGGGCACTGAAGCTTTCTTT
cdr3_aa: CASSLRRDLGTEAFF

j_call: TRBJ2-7
d_call: TRBD2
cdr3_length: 18
clone_size: .
v_call: TRBV5-4
cdr3_nt: TGTGCCAGCAGCTCTCCTCCGGGACTAGCGGGAACTCACTACGAGCAGTACTTC
cdr3_aa: CASSSPPGLAGTHYEQYF

j_call: TRBJ1-5
d_call: .
cdr3_length: 15
clone_size: .
v_call: TRBV28
cdr3_nt: TGTGCCAGCAGTTTAACAGGGCACCCCAATCAGCCCCAGCATTTT
cdr3_aa: CASSLTGHPNQPQHF

j_call: TRBJ1-5
d_call: TRBD1
cdr3_length: 14
clone_size: .
v_call: TRBV30
cdr3_nt: TGTGCCTGGAGTCCGACAGGGAAGGCGCAGCCCCAGCATTTT
cdr3_aa: CAWSPTGKAQPQHF

j_call: TRBJ2-5
d_call: TRBD1
cdr3_length: 15
clone_size: .
v_call: TRBV5-6
cdr3_nt: TGTGCCAGCAGCTGGAGGAGGACAGGGAAAGAGACCCAGTACTTC
cdr3_aa: CASSWRRTGKETQYF

j_call: TRBJ2-3
d_call: .
cdr3_length: 15
clone_size: .
v_call: TRBV7-2
cdr3_nt: TGTGCCAGCAGCTTAGCTCCCGGGGGGCAGGATACGCAGTATTTT
cdr3_aa: CASSLAPGGQDTQYF

j_call: TRBJ2-7
d_call: TRBD2
cdr3_length: 16
clone_size: .
v_call: TRBV18
cdr3_nt: TGTGCCAGCTCACCACTAGGGACTAGCTGGACGGAGGAGCAGTACTTC
cdr3_aa: CASSPLGTSWTEEQYF

j_call: TRBJ1-4
d_call: TRBD1
cdr3_length: 18
clone_size: few
v_call: TRBV14
cdr3_nt: TGTGCCAGCAGCCTCTCAGTGGGACAGGGGGCGATAGATGAAAAACTGTTTTTT
cdr3_aa: CASSLSVGQGAIDEKLFF

j_call: TRBJ1-4
d_call: TRBD1
cdr3_length: 18
clone_size: .
v_call: TRBV4-2
cdr3_nt: TGTGCCAGCAGCCAAGGAAGGGTCGGGACAGCCCCTGATGAAAAACTGTTTTTT
cdr3_aa: CASSQGRVGTAPDEKLFF

j_call: TRBJ2-7
d_call: TRBD2
cdr3_length: 14
clone_size: .
v_call: TRBV11-2
cdr3_nt: TGTGCCAGCACCCCGGGGCGGGAGTCCTACGAGCAGTACTTC
cdr3_aa: CASTPGRESYEQYF

j_call: TRBJ2-1
d_call: .
cdr3_length: 17
clone_size: .
v_call: TRBV7-2
cdr3_nt: TGTGCCAGCAGCTTCCCAAGGGGGGGCAGTCCCTACAATGAGCAGTTCTTC
cdr3_aa: CASSFPRGGSPYNEQFF

j_call: TRBJ1-2
d_call: TRBD1
cdr3_length: 15
clone_size: .
v_call: TRBV7-6
cdr3_nt: TGTGCCAGCAGCTTAGCGCTAAGGGACAGGGTTGGCTACACCTTC
cdr3_aa: CASSLALRDRVGYTF

j_call: TRBJ2-1
d_call: TRBD2
cdr3_length: 15
clone_size: few
v_call: TRBV7-8
cdr3_nt: TGTGCCAGCAGCCTGGCGGGACTAGCTCCCAATGAGCAGTTCTTC
cdr3_aa: CASSLAGLAPNEQFF

j_call: TRBJ2-4
d_call: TRBD2
cdr3_length: 17
clone_size: .
v_call: TRBV25-1
cdr3_nt: TGTGCCAGCAGTGAATTGACTAGCGGGAGTGTCAAAAACATTCAGTACTTC
cdr3_aa: CASSELTSGSVKNIQYF

j_call: TRBJ2-5
d_call: TRBD2
cdr3_length: 18
clone_size: .
v_call: TRBV30
cdr3_nt: TGTGCCTGGAGTGTAATGACTAGCGAACGCGGCAAGTTGGTGATCCAGTACTTC
cdr3_aa: CAWSVMTSERGKLVIQYF

j_call: TRBJ2-4
d_call: .
cdr3_length: 18
clone_size: .
v_call: TRBV11-3
cdr3_nt: TGTGCCAGCACCCCAGGGACTTCCAAACCGCTAGCCAAAAACATTCAGTACTTC
cdr3_aa: CASTPGTSKPLAKNIQYF

j_call: TRBJ2-1
d_call: TRBD2
cdr3_length: 14
clone_size: .
v_call: TRBV6-5
cdr3_nt: TGTGCCAGCAAACCAGCGGGAGTGAGTAATGAGCAGTTCTTC
cdr3_aa: CASKPAGVSNEQFF

j_call: TRBJ2-2
d_call: TRBD2
cdr3_length: 19
clone_size: .
v_call: TRBV4-1
cdr3_nt: TGCGCCAGCAGCCCCACACGGGTAGCGGGAGGGCGGGGGACCGGGGAGCTGTTTTTT
cdr3_aa: CASSPTRVAGGRGTGELFF

j_call: TRBJ2-7
d_call: TRBD2
cdr3_length: 18
clone_size: once
v_call: TRBV7-2
cdr3_nt: TGTGCCAGCAGCTTAGGTTCCTCTGCCGGGACTAGCTGCTACGAGCAGTACTTC
cdr3_aa: CASSLGSSAGTSCYEQYF

j_call: TRBJ2-1
d_call: .
cdr3_length: 15
clone_size: .
v_call: TRBV6-5
cdr3_nt: TGTGCCAGCAGTTACGGTGGGCTAGCGACCGATGAGCAGTTCTTC
cdr3_aa: CASSYGGLATDEQFF

j_call: TRBJ1-5
d_call: .
cdr3_length: 17
clone_size: .
v_call: TRBV11-3
cdr3_nt: TGTGCCAGCAGCTTAGGTGTCAGGGAAAACGGCAATCAGCCCCAGCATTTT
cdr3_aa: CASSLGVRENGNQPQHF

j_call: TRBJ1-5
d_call: .
cdr3_length: 13
clone_size: .
v_call: TRBV4-2
cdr3_nt: TGTGCCAGCAGCCCCCCTACTCGGCAGCCCCAGCATTTT
cdr3_aa: CASSPPTRQPQHF

j_call: TRBJ2-3
d_call: TRBD2
cdr3_length: 17
clone_size: .
v_call: TRBV27
cdr3_nt: TGTGCCAGCAGTTTAGGCCCGGGCGGGAGGGCCGGAGATACGCAGTATTTT
cdr3_aa: CASSLGPGGRAGDTQYF

j_call: TRBJ2-1
d_call: .
cdr3_length: 15
clone_size: once
v_call: TRBV10-3
cdr3_nt: TGTGCCATCAGTGAGGGAGGGGAACCCTACAATGAGCAGTTCTTC
cdr3_aa: CAISEGGEPYNEQFF

j_call: TRBJ2-7
d_call: .
cdr3_length: 15
clone_size: .
v_call: TRBV5-1
cdr3_nt: TGCGCCAGCAGCTTGGGGCGGGTTCCGCTTTACGAGCAGTACTTC
cdr3_aa: CASSLGRVPLYEQYF

j_call: TRBJ2-7
d_call: TRBD2
cdr3_length: 14
clone_size: .
v_call: TRBV30
cdr3_nt: TGTGCCTGGAGAGAGCGGGAGTACGCCTACGAGCAGTACTTC
cdr3_aa: CAWREREYAYEQYF

j_call: TRBJ2-2
d_call: .
cdr3_length: 15
clone_size: .
v_call: TRBV14
cdr3_nt: TGTGCCAGCAGCCTGGGGCAGGCGAACACCGGGGAGCTGTTTTTT
cdr3_aa: CASSLGQANTGELFF

j_call: TRBJ2-3
d_call: TRBD2
cdr3_length: 17
clone_size: .
v_call: TRBV10-3
cdr3_nt: TGTGCCATCAGTGAGTCTGATAGCGGGAGGAGGAAAGATACGCAGTATTTT
cdr3_aa: CAISESDSGRRKDTQYF

j_call: TRBJ2-1
d_call: .
cdr3_length: 19
clone_size: .
v_call: TRBV5-4
cdr3_nt: TGTGCCAGCAGCTTGGCCACGGGGCAGGGGAGAGGCTCCTACAATGAGCAGTTCTTC
cdr3_aa: CASSLATGQGRGSYNEQFF

j_call: TRBJ2-1
d_call: TRBD2
cdr3_length: 13
clone_size: few
v_call: TRBV7-9
cdr3_nt: TGTGCCTATGTCCTAGCGGGAGTGGGGGAGCAGTTCTTC
cdr3_aa: CAYVLAGVGEQFF

j_call: TRBJ1-5
d_call: .
cdr3_length: 13
clone_size: .
v_call: TRBV7-2
cdr3_nt: TGTGCCAGCAGCTTAGCAATAACAGGGCCCCAGCATTTT
cdr3_aa: CASSLAITGPQHF

j_call: TRBJ2-1
d_call: TRBD2
cdr3_length: 19
clone_size: .
v_call: TRBV15
cdr3_nt: TGTGCCACCAGCAGAGATCGTGTACTAGCGGGTTATCCCTACAATGAGCAGTTCTTC
cdr3_aa: CATSRDRVLAGYPYNEQFF

j_call: TRBJ2-1
d_call: TRBD2
cdr3_length: 17
clone_size: .
v_call: TRBV28
cdr3_nt: TGTGCCAGCACCGAAGGTGGTAGCGGGATCTCCTACAATGAGCAGTTCTTC
cdr3_aa: CASTEGGSGISYNEQFF

j_call: TRBJ1-2
d_call: TRBD1
cdr3_length: 16
clone_size: .
v_call: TRBV5-6
cdr3_nt: TGTGCCAGCAGCTCCACCGGGACAGCATTAAACTATGGCTACACCTTC
cdr3_aa: CASSSTGTALNYGYTF

j_call: TRBJ2-3
d_call: .
cdr3_length: 16
clone_size: .
v_call: TRBV7-2
cdr3_nt: TGTGCCAGCAGCTATAGGAGGGAGCCATGCACAGATACGCAGTATTTT
cdr3_aa: CASSYRREPCTDTQYF

j_call: TRBJ2-1
d_call: .
cdr3_length: 13
clone_size: .
v_call: TRBV6-5
cdr3_nt: TGTGCCAGCAGTTATTATCACCGGGATGAGCAGTTCTTC
cdr3_aa: CASSYYHRDEQFF

j_call: TRBJ2-7
d_call: .
cdr3_length: 15
clone_size: .
v_call: TRBV4-1
cdr3_nt: TGCGCCAGCAGCCAAGCGAGCGGTATGGCCTACGAGCAGTACTTC
cdr3_aa: CASSQASGMAYEQYF

j_call: TRBJ2-7
d_call: TRBD1
cdr3_length: 20
clone_size: .
v_call: TRBV30
cdr3_nt: TGTGCCTGGAGTGTACGAGGGGGGACAGGTATATTTCTAAGCTCCTACGAGCAGTACTTC
cdr3_aa: CAWSVRGGTGIFLSSYEQYF

j_call: TRBJ2-7
d_call: TRBD2
cdr3_length: 15
clone_size: .
v_call: TRBV4-2
cdr3_nt: TGTGCCAGCAGCCCAGGACCGGGACTAGCGGGAGAGCAGTACTTC
cdr3_aa: CASSPGPGLAGEQYF

j_call: TRBJ2-7
d_call: TRBD2
cdr3_length: 14
clone_size: few
v_call: TRBV19
cdr3_nt: TGTGCCAGTAGTATGCGGGAGCCACCCTACGAGCAGTACTTC
cdr3_aa: CASSMREPPYEQYF

j_call: TRBJ2-5
d_call: TRBD1
cdr3_length: 14
clone_size: .
v_call: TRBV7-9
cdr3_nt: TGTGCCAGCGGTAAGGGACAGGTGGGCGAGACCCAGTACTTC
cdr3_aa: CASGKGQVGETQYF

j_call: TRBJ1-3
d_call: .
cdr3_length: 16
clone_size: .
v_call: TRBV4-2
cdr3_nt: TGTGCCAGCAGCCAAGGGACACGGCACTCTGGAAACACCATATATTTT
cdr3_aa: CASSQGTRHSGNTIYF

j_call: TRBJ2-1
d_call: TRBD2
cdr3_length: 17
clone_size: .
v_call: TRBV9
cdr3_nt: TGTGCCAGCAGCGTAGGACTAGCGGGAGGGCCATACAATGAGCAGTTCTTC
cdr3_aa: CASSVGLAGGPYNEQFF